A selection of T cell receptor beta chains follows, all from one sample in a study of blood T cell repertoires in COVID-19. Here immunoSEQ multiplex PCR was the method, and the copy in TCRdb shows in-frame clones only, minus some. Of approximately 250,000 clones in the sample, about 82% were seen once. Material for sequencing was peripheral blood. These receptors originate from a woman aged 55-70 years with active or convalescent COVID-19. Each CDR3 is given with its conserved first and last residue.

j_call v_call cdr3_aa
TRBJ2-5 TRBV5-6 CASSVGGLETQYF
TRBJ1-5 TRBV28 CASRLTQHQPQHF
TRBJ2-4 TRBV4-1 CASSQESARGSKNIQYF
TRBJ2-2 TRBV5-1 CASSQGGLITGELFF
TRBJ2-1 TRBV5-1 CASSGDWIAAPNNEQFF
TRBJ2-3 TRBV28 CASSLLVGAGFGRGTQDTQYF
TRBJ2-3 TRBV11-2 CASSPGLAGGEDTQYF
TRBJ2-2 TRBV5-1 CASSLAVTSATGELFF
TRBJ2-7 TRBV5-1 CASSDDFLYEQYF
TRBJ1-2 TRBV28 CASSLIGAAGYTF
TRBJ1-1 TRBV2 CASSALTGPNTEAFF
TRBJ2-1 TRBV9 CASSPQGRDEQFF
TRBJ1-4 TRBV5-1 CASSRTGTGTNEKLFF
TRBJ2-7 TRBV5-6 CASSKGLAGSYEQYF
TRBJ2-1 TRBV3-1/TRBV3-2 CASSLELGQGPHNEQFF
TRBJ2-7 TRBV19 CASSEGLPAGYEQYF